This TCR beta chain was found in a study of metastatic and nonmetastatic thyroid tumors. Background on the study: Repertoire comparisons spanned blood and tumor or nodule tissue from malignant and benign thyroid patients.

The CDR3 is 15 amino acids. V gave up 5 bases and J gave up 4 bases; unmatched junction bases: 8. The V gene's germline CDR1 is SGHTA and CDR2 FQGTGA. Original processing notes: Using the CDR3 differences seen across clinicopathological groups, the authors built a distant-metastasis classifier for papillary thyroid cancer, which was meant to discriminate distant-metastatic patients. TCRdb re-called the PCR reads via MiXCR. It is TCRdb's table, rather than the study itself, that gives the V and J calls and clone size. The sample comprises some 30,000 clones, 4% to 5% of which are singletons, and roughly a fifth rests with the top ten. Among the patients, none had received any treatment before thyroid surgery. The sample holds many counts of this clone. Its target is not known. Points from the study as a whole: Reported TCR beta diversity, measured in blood and tumor, was significantly higher for malignant thyroid tumors than for benign nodules.

The V gene is TRBV7-3, the J gene TRBJ2-1; 7 positions match TRBD2. The sample was blood. The source is a female donor with papillary thyroid cancer or a benign thyroid nodule (not recorded which). Some clones in this sample may be carry-over from other donors' samples. The CDR3 sequence is CASSLGASGYNEQFF. In DNA form, the CDR3 reads TGTGCCAGCAGCCTCGGGGCTAGCGGATACAATGAGCAGTTCTTC. The full variable domain, rest sourced from reference TRBV7-3 and TRBJ2-1, is GAGVSQTPSNKVTEKGKYVELRCDPISGHTALYWYRQSLGQGPEFLIYFQGTGAADDSGLPNDRFFAVRPEGSVSTLKIQRTERGDSAVYLCASSLGASGYNEQFFGPGTRLTVL.